The 9 T cell receptor beta chains reported below all come from one sample, sequenced in a study of blood T cell repertoires in COVID-19. The assay was immunoSEQ multiplex PCR, and TCRdb's table has in-frame clones only and misses some. The data contain under 300,000 clones, around 87% of them singletons. The sample was PBMCs or T cells enriched from blood (not recorded which). These receptors all come from a woman in her twenties or thirties with acute COVID-19.

In its sample, this clone was seen once. The chain uses TRBV9 and TRBJ2-7, with 15 bases fitting TRBD2. The CDR3 is 15 amino acids. Germline-derived CDR1 and CDR2 are SGDLS and YYNGEE. V was clipped by 0 bases and J by 6 bases; unmatched bases: 1. The chain's CDR3 is CASSVGTSGGAEQYF. DNA for the CDR3: TGTGCCAGCAGCGTAGGGACTAGCGGGGGGGCCGAGCAGTACTTC.

The rearrangement links TRBV6-1 to TRBJ2-5, with 13 bases fitting TRBD2. V shed 1 base and J 1 base; nucleotides not matched to a gene: 0. Per the germline V gene, CDR1 is MNHNS and CDR2 is SASEGT. The CDR3 extends over 16 amino acids. CDR3 residues: CASSEGLAGGQETQYF. The CDR3 coding sequence is TGTGCCAGCAGTGAAGGACTAGCGGGGGGCCAAGAGACCCAGTACTTC.

This clone was recorded a few times. The gene calls are TRBV2 and TRBJ1-2; 8 bases match TRBD1. The V gene end was trimmed by 9 bases and the J gene end by 1 base; junction bases not matched to a gene: 4. Germline V lookup: CDR1 SNHLY, CDR2 FYNNEI. The CDR3 is made up of 13 amino acids. The chain's CDR3 is CAREDRDNYGYTF. The CDR3 bases are TGTGCCAGGGAGGACAGGGATAACTATGGCTACACCTTC. Full variable domain (rest looked up from reference TRBV2 and TRBJ1-2): EPEVTQTPSHQVTQMGQEVILRCVPISNHLYFYWYRQILGQKVEFLVSFYNNEISEKSEIFDDQFSVERPDGSNFTLKIRSTKLEDSAMYFCAREDRDNYGYTFGSGTRLTVV.

J is TRBJ2-5 and V is TRBV5-5, with 7 bases that match TRBD1. With 0 bases clipped from V and 2 bases from J, the junction kept 7 bases outside the gene matches. The CDR3 is made up of 16 amino acids. The germline CDR1 and CDR2 sequences are SGHKS and YYEKEE (reference sequence). CDR3: CASSLGEGALQETQYF. CDR3 nucleotide sequence: TGTGCCAGCAGCTTGGGTGAGGGGGCATTACAAGAGACCCAGTACTTC.

The chain is built from TRBV5-4 and TRBJ2-7, with a tentative D call TRBD2 (6 bases). Trimming cost V 4 bases and J 3 bases, with 14 bases left between them. The CDR3 is made up of 14 amino acids. Germline CDR1 reads SGHNT; CDR2 reads YYREEE (reference sequence). CDR3 region: CASSTLGGIYEQYF. In nucleotides, the CDR3 is TGTGCCAGCAGCACCTTGGGGGGAATCTACGAGCAGTACTTC.

The V gene is TRBV28, the J gene TRBJ1-2, with 9 positions matching TRBD1. The germline V gene has CDR1 MDHEN and CDR2 SYDVKM. The CDR3 is 16 residues long. V was pared by 7 bases and J by 3 bases, with 12 bases of the junction left unmatched. CDR3 nucleotides: TGTGCCAGCATTCCCCCCAACAGGGGGCCGGACTATGGCTACACCTTC. Translation: CASIPPNRGPDYGYTF.

The V call is TRBV5-4, the J call TRBJ1-2, with unresolved D. The CDR3 runs to 14 residues. Germline V gives CDR1 SGHNT, CDR2 YYREEE (reference sequence). V was pared by 3 bases and J by 2 bases, with 11 bases between. The CDR3 sequence is CASSSPRENYGYTF. The CDR3 bases are TGTGCCAGCAGCTCGCCCCGGGAAAACTATGGCTACACCTTC.

This clone was seen only a few times. The chain uses TRBV3-1 (or the pseudogene TRBV3-2) and TRBJ1-5; possibly TRBD1 for D (6 bases). V dropped 4 bases and J dropped 6 bases, with 16 bases sitting between them. The CDR3 contains 15 residues. Germline values: CDR1 LGHDT, CDR2 YNNKEL (reference sequence). The CDR3 spells CASSLAGAGGQPQHF. CDR3 nucleotide sequence: TGTGCCAGCAGCCTAGCAGGGGCTGGAGGTCAGCCCCAGCATTTT.

The chain uses TRBV12-3 or TRBV12-4 and TRBJ2-1, with D hard to call. This CDR3 is built from 13 residues. The V end was cut by 1 base, the J end by 5 bases, with 6 bases between. For the CDR3, the DNA is TGTGCCAGCAGTTTAGGGGCTGACAATGAGCAGTTCTTC. As protein: CASSLGADNEQFF.